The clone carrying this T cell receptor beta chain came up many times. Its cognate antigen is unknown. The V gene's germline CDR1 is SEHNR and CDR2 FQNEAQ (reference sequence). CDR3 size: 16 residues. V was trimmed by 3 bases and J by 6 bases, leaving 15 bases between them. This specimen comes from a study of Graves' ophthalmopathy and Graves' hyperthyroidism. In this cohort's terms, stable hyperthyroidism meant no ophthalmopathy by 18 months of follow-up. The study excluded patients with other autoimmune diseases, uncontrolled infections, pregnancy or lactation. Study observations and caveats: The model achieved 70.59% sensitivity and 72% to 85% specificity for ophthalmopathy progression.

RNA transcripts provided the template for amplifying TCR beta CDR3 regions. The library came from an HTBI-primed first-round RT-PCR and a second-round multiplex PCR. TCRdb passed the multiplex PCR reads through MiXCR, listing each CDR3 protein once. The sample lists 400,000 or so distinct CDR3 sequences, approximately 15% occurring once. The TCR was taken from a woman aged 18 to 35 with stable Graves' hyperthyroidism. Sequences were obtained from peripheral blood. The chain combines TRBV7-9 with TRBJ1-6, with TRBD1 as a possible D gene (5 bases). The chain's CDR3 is CASSLAQGGVNSPLHF. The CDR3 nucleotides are TGTGCCAGCAGCTTGGCGCAGGGTGGGGTTAATTCACCCCTCCACTTT.